The next 5 T cell receptor beta chains were all read from a single sample in a study of blood T cell repertoires in COVID-19. Measured with immunoSEQ multiplex PCR; TCRdb has only the in-frame clones, and not every one. The sample lists approximately 320,000 clones, approximately 88% seen once, with about 9.8% in the top ten. Sequencing was done on a sample of PBMCs or T cells enriched from blood (not recorded which). These TCRs come from a woman younger than 35 who had recovered from COVID-19.

V usage is TRBV15 and J usage is TRBJ1-5; 7 positions agree with TRBD1. CDR3 length equals 13 residues. V shed 7 bases and J 4 bases; nucleotides not matched to a gene: 4. CDR1 is LNHNV and CDR2 is YYDKDF in the germline V gene (reference sequence). The chain's CDR3 is CATTGGLNQPQHF. Here the CDR3 DNA reads TGTGCCACCACAGGGGGTTTAAATCAGCCCCAGCATTTT.

The rearrangement links TRBV10-3 to TRBJ2-7; 9 bases are shared with TRBD1. This CDR3 is 16 amino acids long. V shed 3 bases, J shed 3 bases, and the junction held 9 bases outside the gene matches. Per the germline V gene, CDR1 is ENHRY and CDR2 is SYGVKD. CDR3 region: CAISELGQGIRYEQYF. CDR3 bases: TGTGCCATCAGTGAACTGGGACAGGGCATCCGCTACGAGCAGTACTTC.

The genes are TRBV5-1 and TRBJ2-1, with TRBD2 identical over 7 bases. This CDR3 comprises 17 residues. The V gene end was trimmed by 0 bases and the J gene end by 2 bases; junction bases not matched to a gene: 8. CDR1 is SGHRS, CDR2 YFSETQ, per germline. The chain's CDR3 is CASSLDPAGTTYNEQFF. CDR3 nucleotide sequence: TGCGCCAGCAGCTTGGACCCAGCGGGGACCACCTACAATGAGCAGTTCTTC.

This chain links TRBV6-5 with TRBJ1-1; D is uncertain. The CDR3 has 11 amino acids. Germline values: CDR1 MNHEY, CDR2 SVGAGI. V was pared by 6 bases and J by 11 bases, with 13 bases between. The DNA for the CDR3 is TGTGCCAGCAGCCAAGGTGGGAGGGCTTTCTTT. It specifies CASSQGGRAFF.

The chain is built from TRBV11-2 and TRBJ2-3; 8 bases map to TRBD2. With 5 bases clipped from V and 6 bases from J, the junction kept 10 bases outside the gene matches. This CDR3 is built from 15 residues. Germline V gene sequence: CDR1 SGHAT, CDR2 FQNNGV. The CDR3 DNA follows: TGTGCCAGCAGCCCCAATAGCGGGAAGTCGGATACGCAGTATTTT. Translating gives CASSPNSGKSDTQYF. Drawing the rest from reference TRBV11-2 and TRBJ2-3, the complete variable domain is EAGVAQSPRYKIIEKRQSVAFWCNPISGHATLYWYQQILGQGPKLLIQFQNNGVVDDSQLPKDRFSAERLKGVDSTLKIQPAKLEDSAVYLCASSPNSGKSDTQYFGPGTRLTVL.